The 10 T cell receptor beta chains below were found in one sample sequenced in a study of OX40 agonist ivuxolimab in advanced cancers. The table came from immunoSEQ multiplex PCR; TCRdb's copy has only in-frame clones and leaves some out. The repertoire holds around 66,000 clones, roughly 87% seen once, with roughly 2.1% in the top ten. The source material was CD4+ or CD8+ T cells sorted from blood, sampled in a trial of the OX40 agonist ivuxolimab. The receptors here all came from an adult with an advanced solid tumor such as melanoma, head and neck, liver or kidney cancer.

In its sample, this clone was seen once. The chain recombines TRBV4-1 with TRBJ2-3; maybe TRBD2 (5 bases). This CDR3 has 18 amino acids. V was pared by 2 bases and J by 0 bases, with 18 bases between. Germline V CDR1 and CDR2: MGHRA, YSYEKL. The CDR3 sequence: CASSQRTFYETSTDTQYF. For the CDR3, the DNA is TGCGCCAGCAGCCAACGGACTTTTTACGAAACTAGCACAGATACGCAGTATTTT.

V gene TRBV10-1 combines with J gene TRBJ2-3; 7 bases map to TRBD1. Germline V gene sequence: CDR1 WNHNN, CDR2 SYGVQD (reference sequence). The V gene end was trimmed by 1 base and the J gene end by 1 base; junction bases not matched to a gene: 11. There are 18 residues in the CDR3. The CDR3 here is CASSELRGPGPGTDTQYF. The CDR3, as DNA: TGCGCCAGCAGTGAGTTGAGGGGGCCAGGGCCGGGCACAGATACGCAGTATTTT.

The CDR3 DNA reads TGTGCCAGCAGCCAATTGCAGGGGTTTCGAACCCAGCATTTT. It translates to CASSQLQGFRTQHF. The chain is built from TRBV6-1 and TRBJ1-5; a weak D match, TRBD1 (6 bases). Germline CDR1 and CDR2: MNHNS and SASEGT. Trimming took 6 bases from V and 11 from J, leaving 20 bases between them. The CDR3 runs to 14 residues.

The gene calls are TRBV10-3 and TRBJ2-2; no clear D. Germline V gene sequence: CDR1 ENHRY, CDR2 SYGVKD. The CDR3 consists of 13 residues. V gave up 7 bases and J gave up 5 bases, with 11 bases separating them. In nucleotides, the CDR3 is TGTGCCATCACCCTGGACGGAACCGGGGAGCTGTTTTTT. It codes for CAITLDGTGELFF.

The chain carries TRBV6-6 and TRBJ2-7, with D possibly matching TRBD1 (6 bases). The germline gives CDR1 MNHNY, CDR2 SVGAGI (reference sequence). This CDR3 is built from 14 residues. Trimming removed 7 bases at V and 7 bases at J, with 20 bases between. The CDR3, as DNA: TGTGCCAGCACCTTTCGGCAGGGGAGTCGGGAGCAGTACTTC. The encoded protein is CASTFRQGSREQYF.

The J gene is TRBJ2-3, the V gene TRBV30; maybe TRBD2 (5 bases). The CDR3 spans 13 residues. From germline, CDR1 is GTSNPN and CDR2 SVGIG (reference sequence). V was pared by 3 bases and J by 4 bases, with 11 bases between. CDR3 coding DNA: TGTGCCTGGAGATCGAGCGGCCCAGATACGCAGTATTTT. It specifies CAWRSSGPDTQYF.

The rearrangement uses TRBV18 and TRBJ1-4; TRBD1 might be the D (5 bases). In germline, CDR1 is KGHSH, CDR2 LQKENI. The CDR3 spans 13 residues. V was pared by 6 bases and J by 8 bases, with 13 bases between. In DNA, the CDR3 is TGTGCCAGCTCGCCTGGACAAGAGGAAAAACTGTTTTTT. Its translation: CASSPGQEEKLFF. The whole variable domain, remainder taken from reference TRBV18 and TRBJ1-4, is NAGVMQNPRHLVRRRGQEARLRCSPMKGHSHVYWYRQLPEEGLKFMVYLQKENIIDESGMPKERFSAEFPKEGPSILRIQQVVRGDSAAYFCASSPGQEEKLFFGSGTQLSVL.

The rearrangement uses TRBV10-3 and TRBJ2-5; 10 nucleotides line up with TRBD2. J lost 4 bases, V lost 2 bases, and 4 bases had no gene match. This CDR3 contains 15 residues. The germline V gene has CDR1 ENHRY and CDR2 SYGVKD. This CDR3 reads CAISEIAGGLETQYF. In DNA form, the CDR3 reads TGTGCCATCAGTGAGATAGCGGGAGGATTAGAGACCCAGTACTTC.

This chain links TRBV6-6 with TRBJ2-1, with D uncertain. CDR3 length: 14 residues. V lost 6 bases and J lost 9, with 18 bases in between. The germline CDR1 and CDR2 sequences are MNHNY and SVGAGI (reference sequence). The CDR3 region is CASSNDSPPSEQFF. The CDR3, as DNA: TGTGCCAGCAGCAACGACTCCCCCCCCAGTGAGCAGTTCTTC.

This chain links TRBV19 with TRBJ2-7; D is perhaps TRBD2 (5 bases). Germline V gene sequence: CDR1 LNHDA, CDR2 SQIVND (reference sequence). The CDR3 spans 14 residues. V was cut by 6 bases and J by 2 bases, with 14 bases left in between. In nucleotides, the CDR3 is TGTGCCAGTAGCCGTCGGGGAGATACCTACGAGCAGTACTTC. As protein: CASSRRGDTYEQYF.